What follows describes a single TCR beta chain. With 2 bases removed from V and 1 base from J, the gap between germline ends came to 14 bases. CDR3 length: 17 residues. CDR1 MDHEN and CDR2 SYDVKM come from the germline V gene. PCR used 60 Vbeta primers and 13 Jbeta primers. The method was immunoSEQ multiplex PCR; TCRdb's version includes in-frame clones alone and lacks a portion of them. The table shows about 190,000 clones, with 65% to 85% occurring only once. The data belong to a study of cytomegalovirus exposure and HLA in healthy donors. The TCR originated in a woman aged 18-29 years in good health and CMV-seronegative. The chain couples TRBV28 to TRBJ1-4; TRBD1 is a possible D gene (6 bases). Sequenced input: PBMCs. The CDR3 region is CASSLVGAGVTNEKLFF. The CDR3 bases are TGTGCCAGCAGTTTAGTGGGGGCGGGCGTAACTAATGAAAAACTGTTTTTT.